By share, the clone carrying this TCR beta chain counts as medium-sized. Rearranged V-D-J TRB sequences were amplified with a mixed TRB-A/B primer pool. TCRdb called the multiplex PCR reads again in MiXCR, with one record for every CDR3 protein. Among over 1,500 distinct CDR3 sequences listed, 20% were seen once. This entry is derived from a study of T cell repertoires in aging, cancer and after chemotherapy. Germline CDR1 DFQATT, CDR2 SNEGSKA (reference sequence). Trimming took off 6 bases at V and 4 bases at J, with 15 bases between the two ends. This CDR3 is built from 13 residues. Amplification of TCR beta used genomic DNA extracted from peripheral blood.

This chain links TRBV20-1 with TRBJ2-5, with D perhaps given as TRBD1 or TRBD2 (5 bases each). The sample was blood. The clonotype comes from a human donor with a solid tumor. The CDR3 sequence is CSARIRDAETQYF. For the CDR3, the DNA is TGCAGTGCGAGAATCCGGGACGCAGAGACCCAGTACTTC.